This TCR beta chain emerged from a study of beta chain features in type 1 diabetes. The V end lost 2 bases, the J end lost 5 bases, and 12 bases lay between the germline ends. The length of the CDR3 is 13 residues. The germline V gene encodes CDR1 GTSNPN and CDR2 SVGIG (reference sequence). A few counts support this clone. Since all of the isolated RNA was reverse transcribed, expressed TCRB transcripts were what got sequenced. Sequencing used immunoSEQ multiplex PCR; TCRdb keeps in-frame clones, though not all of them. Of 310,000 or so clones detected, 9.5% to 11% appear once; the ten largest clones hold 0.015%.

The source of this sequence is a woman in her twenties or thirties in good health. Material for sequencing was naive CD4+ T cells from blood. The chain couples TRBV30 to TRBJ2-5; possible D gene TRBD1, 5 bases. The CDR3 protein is CAWSWGPKETQYF. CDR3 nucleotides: TGTGCCTGGAGTTGGGGCCCCAAGGAGACCCAGTACTTC.